This T cell receptor (beta chain) was obtained from a study of cytomegalovirus exposure and HLA in healthy donors (dated by TCRdb to 2015 to 2018). For context, the study as a whole: According to an earlier analysis of 587 of the donors, some 180 million T cells yielded 90 million to 140 million unique TCR beta sequences and 250 to 350 Gb of sequence data. The study combined high-throughput TCR immunosequencing, statistical association of individual TCRs with disease status, and machine learning to predict cytomegalovirus infection status. Along with the approximately 700-subject first cohort, a separate validation cohort of 120 different subjects was used. Several DR-DQ haplotypes were handled as single units for association and clustering because linkage in the cohort was strong. Among the roughly 400 genotyped donors, approximately 77% belonged to the genetic ancestry cluster associated with self-reported Caucasian donors. The number of typed donors differed by locus: about 620-630 for A, B, C, DRB1 and DQB1; 500 to 550 for DQA1; 606 for DPA1; and 450 to 480 for DPB1. The aim of the study was to test whether cataloging public T cell receptors could identify signatures of past pathogen exposure. Every discovery cohort repertoire had been produced on one sequencing platform. HLA typing covered class I and class II loci at four-digit resolution. Rather than drawing on any new phenotypic data, the later analysis identified candidate immune exposures from TCR beta sequences and the way those sequences occurred across donors. A later genetic analysis used genome-wide SNP genotypes for 398 of the 666 donors, treating that subset as a discovery cohort. On average, around 240,000 unique TCR beta nucleotide sequences were sequenced per donor among a few hundred genotyped donors of the cohort, with approximately 18% of those sequences being non-productive. In a later analysis, previously published TCR beta repertoires from several hundred donors were re-analyzed and high-resolution HLA genotyping was added so that TCR occurrence patterns could be studied. An earlier analysis of approximately 580 of the donors used high-throughput TCR beta sequencing to judge whether each TCR beta V gene segment behaved as functional or pseudogenic. An early release covering 550 to 700 HLA-typed donors comprised about 320 gigabases of sequencing data and some 79 million unique TCR sequences. Using immunosequencing, the study profiled T cell repertoires from fewer than 850 subjects and related those repertoires to cytomegalovirus serostatus. Donor age, sex, ethnicity and CMV serostatus were compiled together with the repertoire data. The paper as a whole reports these results and caveats: An association between a missense DCLRE1C variant and V-gene and J-gene trimming of TCR beta chains was found in a later genetic analysis and replicated in an independent cohort. According to a later genetic analysis, donors in an Asian-associated ancestry cluster had fewer N-insertions in productive TCRs than the roughly 700-donor mean. For the cohort, immune exposure information was limited to CMV serostatus. In an earlier analysis of roughly 560 of the donors, most TCR beta V segments were observed in productive rearrangements about 87% or about 30% of the time, broadly matching IMGT annotations. In a later analysis, most CMV-associated TCR beta chains were found to appear HLA-restricted, with HLA associations seemingly driven largely by CMV exposure. Several of the top co-occurrence clusters appeared to be linked to parvovirus B19, influenza, CMV and Epstein-Barr virus, according to a later analysis. The 87-base-pair reads could not distinguish some IMGT-functional V segments, including TRBV6-2 and TRBV6-3, so those segments were excluded. According to the authors, the approach could potentially be generalized to other disease states and immunological phenotypes. In vitro tests confirmed that a few of the cytomegalovirus-associated TCR beta chains recognize cytomegalovirus antigens. Correlated functional status among segregating V segments might be attributable to linkage disequilibrium, but an unknown experimental factor could not be ruled out. A further reported finding was that TCR beta sequences accurately predicted the HLA-A and HLA-B alleles for most subjects in the first cohort. Because HLA typing was unavailable for some donors at each locus, only the typed subset was used in association tests. The study listed 150 to 200 TCR beta chains as associated with cytomegalovirus. A later analysis found that HLA-associated TCR beta chains were more clonally expanded and had lower generation probabilities than equally common non-associated chains. At a false discovery rate of 0.05, a later analysis linked roughly 17,000 TCR beta sequences to specific HLA alleles. The classifier was reported to diagnose cytomegalovirus status with high specificity and sensitivity in both the original and validation cohorts. Because counts were too low, about 18 rarely observed V segments, including chromosome 9 orphons, were excluded from the earlier analysis of fewer than 650 of the donors. A later analysis found that TCR association rates varied across HLA loci, with DRB1 alleles showing the most associated TCRs and HLA-C alleles the fewest. When HLA alleles, especially DR and DQ, strongly co-occurred, attributing TCR associations to individual alleles was difficult. This cohort had only TCR beta chains sequenced, and the lack of alpha or paired-chain data limited which features could be detected. Presence/absence analyses assumed roughly uniform sequencing depth across donors, an assumption that may not hold. A cluster of highly shared sequence variants was judged likely to represent a technical artifact of the sequencing pipeline. Most TCR sequences were seen in very few donors, while some public TCRs were found in many individuals.

In total, 666 healthy bone marrow donors made up the cohort. At the time of sampling, all cohort members were nominally healthy, though unrecorded immune exposures were likely present. The donor tested CMV seronegative, placing the donor among the 350 or so seronegative members of the cohort. Every donor gave a peripheral blood sample, and the peripheral blood mononuclear cells from that sample were used for TCR beta sequencing. Genomic DNA extraction from the blood cell samples was performed with the Qiagen DNeasy Blood Extraction Kit. The CDR3 runs 15 residues from the cysteine to the phenylalanine. The entry retains the CDR3 DNA only, 45 bases that are in frame from base 1. V is cut by 5 bases and J by 4 bases, and the space between the germline ends is 14 bases. CDR1 and CDR2 are read off the germline V gene (reference sequence) as LNHDA and SQIVND. In regard to this clone: The clone's antigen remains unknown. No base quality information exists; no much larger clone differs at one position.

Libraries came from the immunoSEQ multiplex PCR assay. The multiplex PCR relied on a mix of 60 forward primers for TCR Vbeta segments and 13 reverse primers for TCR Jbeta segments. The CDR3 region of rearranged TCR beta genes was amplified from genomic DNA with a multiplex PCR assay. The Illumina HiSeq System was used to sequence the amplified TCR beta libraries as 87-base-pair reads. The study's processing was this. Across the 670 or so repertoires, a later analysis counted approximately 75 million unique TCR beta chains, 8.5 million to 12 million of which were shared by at least two donors. A nearest-neighbor algorithm error-corrected the raw reads and collapsed the reads into unique sequences, merging closely related sequences to remove PCR and sequencing errors. V, D and J gene segments were assigned by aligning CDR3 sequences to IMGT reference sequences. For a sequence to be retained, a match of at least six nucleotides was required to both a V gene segment and a J gene segment. A rearrangement was called productive if the CDR3 had no stop codons and remained in frame with V and J, and every other rearrangement was called non-productive. CDR3 was defined according to IMGT convention as the region running from the second conserved V-encoded cysteine to the conserved J-encoded phenylalanine. In an earlier analysis of 587 of the donors, sequences lacking an unambiguous match to a single V gene segment were excluded. An earlier analysis of 550 to 650 of the donors classified V segments as functional when productive rearrangements were above 56.7% and as segregating when the standard deviation between donors was above 5%. A statistical classification framework was built to diagnose cytomegalovirus status from the catalog of TCR beta chain sequences. In a later analysis, TCR nucleotide sequences were compared against IMGT/GENE-DB human TR gene sequences so that V and J genes could be assigned. A later analysis assigned CDR3 sequences and most-parsimonious VDJ recombination scenarios with the TCRdist pipeline. In a later analysis, each TCR beta chain was defined by its CDR3 amino acid sequence together with its V-gene family, and reads lacking a unique V-gene family were excluded. In a later analysis, nearly 600 highly shared, low-generation-probability nucleotide sequences were removed to address suspected cross-contamination and a sequencing artifact. A later analysis calculated a clonal expansion index for each public chain from normalized within-repertoire ranks of inferred template counts. Generation probabilities in a later analysis came from a VDJ recombination model fitted to out-of-frame rearrangements, and those results were checked against IGoR. Hypergeometric tests were used in a later analysis to score TCR-TCR, TCR-HLA and TCR-CMV co-occurrence, with a repertoire-size bias correction applied to the TCR pairs. To estimate false discovery rates, a later analysis permuted the HLA or CMV assignments 20 times. A later analysis grouped co-occurring TCRs with DBSCAN, adding TCRdist sequence similarity when clustering within HLA-allele-positive subsets. For co-occurrence clustering, repertoires with fewer than 30,000 or more than 120,000 public chains were excluded, along with a handful of repertoires with anomalous nucleotide sharing. This immuneACCESS table, as held by TCRdb, lists in-frame sequences with V and J called but not all clones. Of the missing ones, under half trace to an unresolved V gene in checked studies; the others have no known cause. V and J calls and clone size are as listed in that table; D and trimming were resolved from the DNA. Recorded for this sample are 150,000 to 200,000 clones; roughly four fifths of them occurred a single time. About 1% of the sample is in the top ten clones.

Specimen: PBMCs. The chain is made from TRBV19 and TRBJ2-2, with TRBD1 as a weak D call on 6 bases. This clonotype originated in a woman in her forties in good health and CMV-seronegative. The base sequence is TGTGCCAGTAGTCCCTCCGGGACACTCACCGGGGAGCTGTTTTTT. This sequence encodes CASSPSGTLTGELFF.